These T cell receptor beta chains were read from a single sample in a study of blood T cell repertoires in COVID-19. The table came from immunoSEQ multiplex PCR; TCRdb's copy has only in-frame clones and leaves some out. This repertoire shows nearly 100,000 clones, 80% to 90% found once; its top ten account for 1.5% to 2%. Sample: peripheral blood. These receptors originate from a man older than 75 with acute or convalescent COVID-19. Each CDR3 is given with its conserved first and last residue. The order of the fields is V gene, CDR3 protein.

V gene: TRBV18
CDR3 protein: CASSPGSGIQPQHF

V gene: TRBV19
CDR3 protein: CASSRDNRVELYGYTF

V gene: TRBV6-5
CDR3 protein: CASTSRVNTEAFF

V gene: TRBV3-1/TRBV3-2
CDR3 protein: CASQPRGEWETQYF

V gene: TRBV6-2/TRBV6-3
CDR3 protein: CASSYGQGFSYEQYF

V gene: TRBV6-5
CDR3 protein: CASSSLRLDTEAFF

V gene: TRBV7-2
CDR3 protein: CASSPILAGKQYF

V gene: TRBV5-1
CDR3 protein: CASSIRTADNTGELFF

V gene: TRBV4-3
CDR3 protein: CASSQDLSGVTDTQYF

V gene: TRBV6-6
CDR3 protein: CASSPLSGYGDSYEQYF

V gene: TRBV28
CDR3 protein: CASKRRRGGELFF

V gene: TRBV4-1
CDR3 protein: CASSHGGNQPQHF